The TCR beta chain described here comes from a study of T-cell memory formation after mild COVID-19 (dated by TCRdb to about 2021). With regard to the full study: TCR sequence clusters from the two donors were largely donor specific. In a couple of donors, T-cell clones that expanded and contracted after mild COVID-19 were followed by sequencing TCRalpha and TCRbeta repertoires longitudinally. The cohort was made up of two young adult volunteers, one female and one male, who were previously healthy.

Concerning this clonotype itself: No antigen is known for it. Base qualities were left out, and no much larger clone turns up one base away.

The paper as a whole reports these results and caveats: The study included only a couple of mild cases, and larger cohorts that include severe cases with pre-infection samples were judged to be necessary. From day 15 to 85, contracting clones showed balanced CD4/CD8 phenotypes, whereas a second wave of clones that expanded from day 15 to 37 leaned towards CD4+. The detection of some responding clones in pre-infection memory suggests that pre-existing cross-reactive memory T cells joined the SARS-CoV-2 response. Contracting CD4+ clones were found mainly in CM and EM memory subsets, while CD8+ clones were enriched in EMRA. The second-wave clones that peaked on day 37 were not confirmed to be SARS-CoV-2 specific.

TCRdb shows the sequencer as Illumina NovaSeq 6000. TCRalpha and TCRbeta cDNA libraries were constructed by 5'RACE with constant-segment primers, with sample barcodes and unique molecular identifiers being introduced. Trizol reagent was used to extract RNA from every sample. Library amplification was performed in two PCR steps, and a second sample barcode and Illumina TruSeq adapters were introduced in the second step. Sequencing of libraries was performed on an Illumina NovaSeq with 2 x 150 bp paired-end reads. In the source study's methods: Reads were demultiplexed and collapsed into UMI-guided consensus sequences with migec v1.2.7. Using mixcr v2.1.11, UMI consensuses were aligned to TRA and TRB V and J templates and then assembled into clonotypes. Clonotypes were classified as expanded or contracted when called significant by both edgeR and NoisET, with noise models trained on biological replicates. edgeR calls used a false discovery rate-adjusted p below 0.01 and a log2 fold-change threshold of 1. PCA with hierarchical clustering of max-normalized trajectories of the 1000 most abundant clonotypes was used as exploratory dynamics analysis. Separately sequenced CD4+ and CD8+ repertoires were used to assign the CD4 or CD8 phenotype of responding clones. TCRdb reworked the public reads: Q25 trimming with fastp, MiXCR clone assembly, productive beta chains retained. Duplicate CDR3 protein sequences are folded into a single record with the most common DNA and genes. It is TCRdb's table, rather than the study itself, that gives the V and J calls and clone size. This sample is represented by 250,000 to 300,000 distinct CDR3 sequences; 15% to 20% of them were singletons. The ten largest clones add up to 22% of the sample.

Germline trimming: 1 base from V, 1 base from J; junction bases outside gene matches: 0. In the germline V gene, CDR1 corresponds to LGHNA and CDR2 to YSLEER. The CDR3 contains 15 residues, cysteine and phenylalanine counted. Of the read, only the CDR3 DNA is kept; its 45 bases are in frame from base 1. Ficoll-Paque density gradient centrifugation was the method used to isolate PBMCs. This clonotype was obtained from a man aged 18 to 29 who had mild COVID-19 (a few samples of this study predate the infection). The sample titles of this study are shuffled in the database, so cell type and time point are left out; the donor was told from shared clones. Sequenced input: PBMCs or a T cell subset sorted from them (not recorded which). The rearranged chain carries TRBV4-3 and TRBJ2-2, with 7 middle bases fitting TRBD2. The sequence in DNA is TGCGCCAGCAGCCAAGGCGGGGGGAACACCGGGGAGCTGTTTTTT. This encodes CASSQGGGNTGELFF.